The 14 T cell receptor beta chains below were found in one sample sequenced in a study of blood T cell repertoires in COVID-19 (dated by TCRdb to 2019 to 2021). The library was prepared using the immunoSEQ multiplex PCR assay. Entries here come from immuneACCESS through TCRdb and include only in-frame sequences with V and J called. Some clones fail to appear in such tables; in the studies checked, an unresolved V gene covers under half of the shortfall, and the cause of the remainder is unknown. A total of about 350,000 clones appear in this sample, 87% of them only once. The ten largest clones take up roughly 0.94% of the sample. Material for sequencing was PBMCs or T cells enriched from blood (not recorded which). The origin of the receptors is a young woman who had recovered from COVID-19.

The rearrangement links TRBV2 to TRBJ2-2; 8 bases fit TRBD2. After removal of 8 bases from V and 0 bases from J, the junction contained 2 bases not matched to a gene. The CDR3 is 14 residues long. In germline, CDR1 is SNHLY, CDR2 FYNNEI. The CDR3 loop is CASREGSNTGELFF. The CDR3 coding sequence is TGTGCCAGCCGGGAGGGGTCGAACACCGGGGAGCTGTTTTTT.

This clone was counted only a few times. Other DNA sequences of this sample code for an identical CDR3. The chain recombines TRBV5-1 with TRBJ2-5, with 14 bases identical to TRBD2. The junction had 6 bases not matched to a gene; V was cut back by 3 bases and J by 2 bases. Germline V lookup: CDR1 SGHRS, CDR2 YFSETQ. This CDR3 has 17 amino acids. CDR3 nucleotide sequence: TGCGCCAGCAGCTCGGGACTAGCGGGGGCTCTACAAGAGACCCAGTACTTC. The encoded protein is CASSSGLAGALQETQYF.

This clone has more than one count but fewer than ten. The chain carries TRBV7-2 and TRBJ1-4, with unresolved D. This CDR3 has 13 amino acids. V was clipped by 5 bases and J by 5 bases, with 9 bases between them. Germline CDR1 and CDR2: SGHTA and FQGNSA. The CDR3 DNA reads as TGTGCCAGCAGCCTCGGGAGAAATGAAAAACTGTTTTTT. This codes for CASSLGRNEKLFF.

The rearrangement uses TRBV6-5 and TRBJ1-1; 11 bases are shared with TRBD1. In germline, CDR1 is MNHEY, CDR2 SVGAGI. With V trimmed by 5 bases and J by 11 bases, 10 bases remained unmatched. The CDR3 loop spans 14 amino acids. The CDR3 DNA follows: TGTGCCAGCAGTCTTAGAGCAGGGACAGGGGGGGCTTTCTTT. Protein sequence: CASSLRAGTGGAFF.

V usage is TRBV4-1 and J usage is TRBJ2-5, with 12 bases identical to TRBD2. The CDR3 sequence is 16 residues long. Germline V gene data show CDR1 as MGHRA and CDR2 as YSYEKL. J gave up 6 bases and V 0 bases, and 5 bases lay outside the gene matches. Written as DNA, the CDR3 is TGCGCCAGCAGCCAAGACCCTAGCGGGGGGGCGAAGACCCAGTACTTC. Its protein product is CASSQDPSGGAKTQYF.

The rearrangement links TRBV28 to TRBJ1-6, with D unresolved. CDR1 is MDHEN, CDR2 SYDVKM, per germline. V dropped 6 bases and J dropped 5 bases, with 5 bases sitting between them. The CDR3 extends over 12 amino acids. CDR3 loop: CASRFNNSPLHF. In nucleotides, the CDR3 is TGTGCCAGCAGATTTAATAATTCACCCCTCCACTTT. The full variable domain, completed using reference TRBV28 and TRBJ1-6, is DVKVTQSSRYLVKRTGEKVFLECVQDMDHENMFWYRQDPGLGLRLIYFSYDVKMKEKGDIPEGYSVSREKKERFSLILESASTNQTSMYLCASRFNNSPLHFGNGTRLTVT.

The rearrangement links TRBV28 to TRBJ2-7; D not certain. Looked up from germline, CDR1 is MDHEN and CDR2 is SYDVKM. The CDR3 extends over 14 amino acids. Deletions cut 6 bases from V and 0 bases from J, with 12 bases between. The CDR3 loop is CASSPPSPSYEQYF. The CDR3 DNA sequence: TGTGCCAGCAGCCCCCCGTCCCCCTCCTACGAGCAGTACTTC.

In the case of this clone: At one end, the junction sequence differs from germline, possibly due to a read error. The J gene is TRBJ2-3, the V gene TRBV2; D possibly corresponds to TRBD2 (5 bases). The CDR3 consists of 15 residues. The germline gives CDR1 SNHLY, CDR2 FYNNEI. Written as DNA, the CDR3 is TGTGCCAGCAGGGAAGGGAGAGGGTTTACAGATACGCAGTATTTT. Translating gives CASREGRGFTDTQYF.

In this sample, this clone turned up once. The chain carries TRBV6-5 and TRBJ1-1, with a possible D match to TRBD1 (5 bases). Germline loops: CDR1 MNHEY, CDR2 SVGAGI. V was clipped by 0 bases and J by 6 bases, with 14 bases between them. The CDR3 spans 15 residues. The CDR3 DNA is TGTGCCAGCAGTTACTCGGGGCAGGGCATCTCTGAAGCTTTCTTT. This encodes CASSYSGQGISEAFF.

The chain is built from TRBV4-1 and TRBJ1-3; D perhaps matches TRBD1 (5 bases). Trimming pared 2 bases from V and 0 bases from J, leaving 8 bases between. The length of the CDR3 is 15 residues. Germline V gene lookup returns CDR1 MGHRA and CDR2 YSYEKL. The CDR3 reads CASSQTRDSGNTIYF. The CDR3 region has the DNA TGCGCCAGCAGCCAAACCAGGGACTCTGGAAACACCATATATTTT.

This clone was counted a few times. V usage is TRBV18 and J usage is TRBJ1-2; D gene unclear. CDR3 length equals 13 residues. Germline lookup yields CDR1 KGHSH and CDR2 LQKENI. Trimming removed 6 bases at V and 7 bases at J, with 15 bases between. This chain's CDR3 is CASSPATYSGYTF. The CDR3 DNA follows: TGTGCCAGCTCCCCAGCGACATATAGTGGCTACACCTTC.

V is TRBV15 and J is TRBJ1-1; D uncertain. Germline V gene sequence: CDR1 LNHNV, CDR2 YYDKDF (reference sequence). With 3 bases removed from V and 2 bases from J, the gap between germline ends came to 16 bases. The CDR3 length is 16 residues. Written as DNA, the CDR3 is TGTGCCACCAGCAGGATAGTGGGTCGGGGAAACACTGAAGCTTTCTTT. Amino acids: CATSRIVGRGNTEAFF.

The DNA for the CDR3 is TGTGCCAGCTCCGCCAGGGGCAGGGGGCAGGAGACCCAGTACTTC. Encoded protein: CASSARGRGQETQYF. The V call is TRBV2, the J call TRBJ2-5; 8 bases fit TRBD1. Germline CDR1 SNHLY, CDR2 FYNNEI. This CDR3 spans 15 amino acids. J was trimmed by 5 bases and V by 8 bases; bases with no gene match: 13.

The chain joins TRBV15 to TRBJ1-5; TRBD1 matches at 9 bases. V gave up 8 bases and J gave up 6 bases; unmatched junction bases: 11. The germline CDR1 and CDR2 sequences are LNHNV and YYDKDF (reference sequence). CDR3 length: 15 amino acids. CDR3 protein: CATVPLGQGSQPQHF. In DNA form, the CDR3 reads TGTGCCACCGTTCCTTTGGGACAGGGCAGTCAGCCCCAGCATTTT.